These 21 T cell receptor beta chains share one sample of origin, sequenced in a study of regulatory T cells in long-lasting Graves disease. Time point denoted: newly diagnosed GD, antithyroid drugs for less than 3 months. Making the TCR library involved RNA that had been extracted from PBMCs. To make TCR beta libraries, researchers used iRepertoire HTBI primers and Arm-PCR of CDR3 regions. TCRdb reprocessed the multiplex PCR reads with MiXCR, giving one entry per CDR3 protein. The table records around 420,000 distinct CDR3 sequences, 15% of them present only once. The same data also contributed to another study, on T cells in Graves' hyperthyroidism and ophthalmopathy.

The specimen was peripheral blood mononuclear cells (PBMCs), collected at new diagnosis, from a patient treated with antithyroid drugs. The receptor source for this set is a woman in her thirties or forties with Graves disease.

This clonotype was detected many times. The chain links TRBV20-1 to TRBJ2-1; D perhaps matches TRBD2 (5 bases). The CDR3 runs 15 residues. Between the trimmed V and J ends, which lost 1 base and 7 bases, there was a span of 17 bases. Germline V gene lookup returns CDR1 DFQATT and CDR2 SNEGSKA (reference sequence). CDR3 nucleotide sequence: TGCAGTGCTAGAGTGCCAGGTTCCTCGGGAAATGAGCAGTTCTTC. Protein: CSARVPGSSGNEQFF.

Turning to this clonotype: The junction differs from germline at one of its ends, possibly a read error. The V call is TRBV11-3, the J call TRBJ2-7; D is perhaps TRBD2 (6 bases). CDR1 and CDR2 from the germline V gene are SGHNT and YENEEA. There are 14 residues in the CDR3. The CDR3 sequence is CASSPWDSTYGQYF. The CDR3 nucleotides are TGTGCCAGTAGCCCGTGGGACTCAACGTACGGGCAGTACTTC.

Only a few counts were recorded for this clonotype. The chain recombines TRBV4-1 with TRBJ2-1; 8 bases fit TRBD2. The CDR3 totals 15 residues. The germline gives CDR1 MGHRA, CDR2 YSYEKL. The ends lost 1 base at V and 4 bases at J; junction bases unmatched: 3. In DNA, the CDR3 is TGCGCCAGCAGCCAAGTAGCGGGAAATTACAATGAGCAGTTCTTC. Its protein product is CASSQVAGNYNEQFF.

This clonotype was observed at least ten times. CDR3 sequence reads: CASSLSTMSSYNEQFF. The DNA for the CDR3 is TGTGCCAGCAGTTTATCGACGATGAGCTCCTACAATGAGCAGTTCTTC. The chain recombines TRBV27 with TRBJ2-1, with D unresolved. V gave up 0 bases and J gave up 0 bases, with 9 bases separating them. This CDR3 comprises 16 residues. Germline lookup yields CDR1 MNHEY and CDR2 SMNVEV (reference sequence).

The J gene is TRBJ2-7, the V gene TRBV28, with D perhaps TRBD1 or TRBD2 (5 bases each). Trimming stripped 8 bases from V and 0 bases from J, with 17 bases between. The CDR3 totals 15 residues. Germline values: CDR1 MDHEN, CDR2 SYDVKM. CDR3 loop: CASHGTRASSYEQYF. Here the CDR3 DNA reads TGTGCCAGCCATGGGACGAGGGCCAGCTCCTACGAGCAGTACTTC.

This clonotype was counted at least ten times. The chain couples TRBV28 to TRBJ2-2; D is perhaps TRBD1 (6 bases). This CDR3 contains 17 residues. The ends were cut back, 2 bases at V and 10 bases at J, with 23 bases in the middle. In germline, CDR1 is MDHEN, CDR2 SYDVKM. CDR3 residues: CASSLTDRNEDPEELFF. The CDR3 nucleotides are TGTGCCAGCAGTTTAACCGACAGGAATGAAGACCCGGAGGAGCTGTTTTTT. The whole variable domain, filled in from reference TRBV28 and TRBJ2-2, reads DVKVTQSSRYLVKRTGEKVFLECVQDMDHENMFWYRQDPGLGLRLIYFSYDVKMKEKGDIPEGYSVSREKKERFSLILESASTNQTSMYLCASSLTDRNEDPEELFFGEGSRLTVL.

This clonotype rates as medium-sized. The chain employs TRBV3-1 and TRBJ2-5; D perhaps matches TRBD2 (5 bases). Germline V gene sequence: CDR1 LGHDT, CDR2 YNNKEL (reference sequence). Between the trimmed V and J ends, which lost 6 bases and 1 base, there was a span of 15 bases. The CDR3 extends over 15 amino acids. The CDR3 region has the DNA TGTGCCAGCAGGCACCGGAGGCTGTCCCAAGAGACCCAGTACTTC. Translation: CASRHRRLSQETQYF.

This clonotype was seen at least ten times. The V gene is TRBV27, the J gene TRBJ1-1; 8 nucleotides line up with TRBD1. This CDR3 region has 17 residues. The ends lost 3 bases at V and 5 bases at J; junction bases unmatched: 14. CDR1 MNHEY and CDR2 SMNVEV come from the germline V gene (reference sequence). The CDR3 loop is CASSLWPTRTGKTEAFF. CDR3 in DNA: TGTGCCAGCAGTTTGTGGCCCACTCGGACAGGGAAGACTGAAGCTTTCTTT.

This clonotype came up a few times. A much larger clone sits a single nucleotide away, making a read error possible. V gene TRBV28 combines with J gene TRBJ2-5, with 8 nucleotides matching TRBD2. This CDR3 has 15 residues. Germline CDR1 is MDHEN and CDR2 is SYDVKM. The V segment lost 4 bases and the J segment 3 bases; nucleotides outside the gene matches: 7. For the CDR3, the DNA is TGTGCCAGCAGTTCAACCCGGGAGGGGGAAGAGACCCAGTACTTC. Translation: CASSSTREGEETQYF.

This clonotype was observed a few times. DNA for the CDR3: TGTGCCAGCAGCCTGAGCGGGAGTGTAGTCAATGAGCAGTTCTTC. Its translation is CASSLSGSVVNEQFF. The V gene is TRBV12-3 or TRBV12-4, the J gene TRBJ2-1; the match to TRBD2 covers 8 bases. The CDR3 runs 15 residues. V shed 6 bases, J shed 6 bases, and the junction held 10 bases outside the gene matches.

This clonotype was detected ten times or more. The chain couples TRBV29-1 to TRBJ2-3, with D unresolved. Germline CDR1 and CDR2: SQVTM and ANQGSEA. The CDR3 loop spans 14 amino acids. Trimming pared 4 bases from V and 0 bases from J, leaving 11 bases between. CDR3 sequence reads: CSVAPSASTDTQYF. Written as DNA, the CDR3 is TGCAGCGTTGCGCCTAGTGCTAGCACAGATACGCAGTATTTT.

At least ten counts were recorded for this clonotype. The rearrangement links TRBV28 to TRBJ1-6; 8 bases map to TRBD1. This CDR3 contains 14 residues. Germline V lookup: CDR1 MDHEN, CDR2 SYDVKM. The ends lost 6 bases at V and 10 bases at J; junction bases unmatched: 8. CDR3 sequence: CASSKGQESSPLHF. The CDR3 DNA reads TGTGCCAGCAGCAAGGGACAGGAGAGCTCACCCCTCCACTTT. Full variable domain (rest looked up from reference TRBV28 and TRBJ1-6): DVKVTQSSRYLVKRTGEKVFLECVQDMDHENMFWYRQDPGLGLRLIYFSYDVKMKEKGDIPEGYSVSREKKERFSLILESASTNQTSMYLCASSKGQESSPLHFGNGTRLTVT.

The chain combines TRBV25-1 with TRBJ2-1; D uncertain. This CDR3 is built from 14 residues. Trimming removed 4 bases at V and 9 bases at J, with 16 bases between. Germline V gives CDR1 MGHDK, CDR2 SYGVNS. CDR3 sequence: CASSALASYVEQFF. Here the CDR3 DNA reads TGTGCCAGCAGTGCGCTGGCCAGTTATGTTGAGCAGTTCTTC.

This clonotype was found many times. The genes are TRBV11-3 and TRBJ2-5; a weak D match, TRBD1 (6 bases). V lost 8 bases to trimming and J lost 5 bases, with 15 bases between them. CDR1 and CDR2 (germline): SGHNT, YENEEA. The CDR3 has 13 residues. The CDR3 nucleotides read TGTGCCAGCGTCTCCAGGGGCGCGGAGACCCAGTACTTC. Translated, it gives CASVSRGAETQYF.

At least ten counts were recorded for this clonotype. The chain couples TRBV27 to TRBJ2-7; the match to TRBD2 covers 12 bases. CDR1 and CDR2 from the germline V gene are MNHEY and SMNVEV (reference sequence). V lost 6 bases to trimming and J lost 2 bases; unmatched junction nucleotides: 8. The CDR3 is 16 amino acids. CDR3 in amino acids: CASSPGRTSGTYEQYF. The CDR3 DNA follows: TGTGCCAGCAGCCCTGGCCGGACTAGCGGGACCTACGAGCAGTACTTC.

As for this clonotype: This clone may be a read error of a much larger clone one base away. The V call is TRBV7-8, the J call TRBJ2-1; TRBD1 aligns across 9 bases. Germline CDR1 and CDR2: SGHVS and FQNEAQ. CDR3 length: 15 residues. The CDR3 DNA follows: TGTGTCAGCAGCTTGGGGACAGGGACCTACAATGAGCAGTTCTTC. It codes for CVSSLGTGTYNEQFF. The full variable domain, rest sourced from reference TRBV7-8 and TRBJ2-1, is GAGVSQSPRYKVAKRGQDVALRCDPISGHVSLFWYQQALGQGPEFLTYFQNEAQLDKSGLPSDRFFAERPEGSVSTLKIQRTQQEDSAVYLCVSSLGTGTYNEQFFGPGTRLTVL.

This clonotype was detected many times. This chain uses TRBV20-1 with TRBJ2-7, with 13 bases aligning to TRBD2. The germline V gene encodes CDR1 DFQATT and CDR2 SNEGSKA (reference sequence). This CDR3 is built from 18 residues. V lost 4 bases to trimming and J lost 2 bases; unmatched junction nucleotides: 14. The CDR3 DNA reads TGCAGTGCTAAGGATGCAGATCCGGGACTAGCGGGACCCTACGAGCAGTACTTC. Translating gives CSAKDADPGLAGPYEQYF.

In this sample, this clonotype turned up many times. This chain links TRBV19 with TRBJ2-3, with 10 bases fitting TRBD1. Germline loops: CDR1 LNHDA, CDR2 SQIVND (reference sequence). This CDR3 is built from 14 residues. Trimming cost V 7 bases and J 4 bases; bases outside gene matches: 5. The CDR3 DNA follows: TGTGCCAGTATCCCGGGACAGGGGTCAGATACGCAGTATTTT. This encodes CASIPGQGSDTQYF. The entire variable domain, with the rest obtained from reference TRBV19 and TRBJ2-3, is as follows: DGGITQSPKYLFRKEGQNVTLSCEQNLNHDAMYWYRQDPGQGLRLIYYSQIVNDFQKGDIAEGYSVSREKKESFPLTVTSAQKNPTAFYLCASIPGQGSDTQYFGPGTRLTVL.

This clonotype has only a few counts. This sequence joins TRBV18 and TRBJ1-3; no definite D call. Germline values: CDR1 KGHSH, CDR2 LQKENI. This CDR3 is 17 amino acids long. V lost 5 bases and J lost 0, with 17 bases in between. This chain's CDR3 is CASSGSPVPISGNTIYF. For the CDR3, the DNA is TGTGCCAGCTCAGGCAGTCCGGTCCCGATCTCTGGAAACACCATATATTTT.

This clonotype was observed at least ten times. The chain joins TRBV5-4 to TRBJ2-1, with D possibly TRBD1 on 6 matching bases. Deletions cut 2 bases from V and 5 bases from J, with 8 bases between. The CDR3 runs to 13 residues. Germline V gene lookup returns CDR1 SGHNT and CDR2 YYREEE (reference sequence). DNA of the CDR3: TGTGCCAGCAGCTTTGACAGGAACAATGAGCAGTTCTTC. Amino acid sequence: CASSFDRNNEQFF.

This clonotype was seen more than once but under ten times. V usage is TRBV19 and J usage is TRBJ2-7; D is unresolved. This CDR3 has 11 residues. Per germline, CDR1 LNHDA and CDR2 SQIVND (reference sequence). The germline V and J ends were trimmed by 2 bases and 5 bases, with 4 bases remaining between them. CDR3 nucleotides: TGTGCCAGTAGTATAAGGAACGAGCAGTACTTC. Protein sequence: CASSIRNEQYF.